Included here is one T cell receptor (beta chain) sequence, with context. Germline assignment: CDR1 SGHAT and CDR2 FQNNGV. The CDR3 spans 14 residues. After removal of 1 base from V and 6 bases from J, the junction contained 3 bases not matched to a gene. This specimen belongs to a study of blood T cell repertoires in COVID-19. The wider study: Some COVID-19 samples were acute and others convalescent; all came from the United States, Italy and Spain. Nucleic acid was either cDNA or gDNA, and it came from T cells, B-cell-depleted T cells, or PBMCs.

Authors' analysis steps: Reference gene primers were amplified, and this amplification served to estimate nucleated cell counts. Repertoires were generated with immunoSEQ multiplex PCR, while TCRdb's copy carries only in-frame clones and drops some. The V and J calls and clone size come from that table; D and trimming were worked out from the DNA. The sample carries around 64,000 clones, roughly 91% recorded once. Sequencing was carried out using peripheral blood. The TCR originated in a woman between 18 and 29 years old with acute or convalescent COVID-19. This chain uses TRBV11-2 with TRBJ2-1, with 7 bases lining up with TRBD2. The CDR3: CASSLGAGRNEQFF. The CDR3 DNA is TGTGCCAGCAGCTTAGGAGCGGGGCGCAATGAGCAGTTCTTC.